The rows below give T cell receptor beta chains drawn from one sample of a study of T cell responses to AZD1222 COVID-19 vaccine. Measured with immunoSEQ multiplex PCR; TCRdb has only the in-frame clones, and not every one. The table lists 120,000 to 150,000 clones, 86% of them singletons. The sample was peripheral blood, taken 28 days after the second AZD1222 dose. The receptors were sampled from an adult who received the AZD1222 COVID-19 vaccine. Each CDR3 is given with its conserved first and last residue. Each record gives: D gene, clone size, V gene, J gene, CDR3 protein, CDR3 DNA. D genes are given only for firm matches. Not all rows give a size; the values are once, few, many and, for expanded clones, a class.

D gene: NA; clone size: NA; V gene: TRBV30; J gene: TRBJ1-1; CDR3 protein: CAWSSTEAFF; CDR3 DNA: TGTGCCTGGAGTTCCACTGAAGCTTTCTTT
D gene: TRBD1; clone size: NA; V gene: TRBV11-3; J gene: TRBJ2-7; CDR3 protein: CASSSGWRQGGTYEQYF; CDR3 DNA: TGTGCCAGCAGCTCTGGTTGGAGACAGGGGGGGACCTACGAGCAGTACTTC
D gene: NA; clone size: NA; V gene: TRBV19; J gene: TRBJ2-7; CDR3 protein: CASSIGLSSYEQYF; CDR3 DNA: TGTGCCAGTAGTATTGGTCTGTCCTCCTACGAGCAGTACTTC
D gene: NA; clone size: NA; V gene: TRBV28; J gene: TRBJ1-2; CDR3 protein: CATARDLHGYTF; CDR3 DNA: TGTGCCACAGCCAGGGATCTCCATGGCTACACCTTC
D gene: NA; clone size: NA; V gene: TRBV24-1; J gene: TRBJ2-1; CDR3 protein: CATSGGELEQFF; CDR3 DNA: TGTGCCACCAGTGGGGGGGAGCTTGAGCAGTTCTTC
D gene: NA; clone size: NA; V gene: TRBV5-6; J gene: TRBJ1-2; CDR3 protein: CASSGGRWSNYGYTF; CDR3 DNA: TGTGCCAGCAGCGGTGGACGGTGGTCTAACTATGGCTACACCTTC
D gene: NA; clone size: NA; V gene: TRBV7-9; J gene: TRBJ2-4; CDR3 protein: CASTEEGIQYF; CDR3 DNA: TGTGCCAGCACCGAGGAAGGCATTCAGTACTTC
D gene: NA; clone size: NA; V gene: TRBV7-2; J gene: TRBJ2-1; CDR3 protein: CASSLGAGNEQFF; CDR3 DNA: TGTGCCAGCAGCTTAGGGGCGGGAAATGAGCAGTTCTTC
D gene: NA; clone size: NA; V gene: TRBV27; J gene: TRBJ1-4; CDR3 protein: CASSFRSGNEKLFF; CDR3 DNA: TGTGCCAGCAGTTTTAGGTCAGGGAATGAAAAACTGTTTTTT
D gene: NA; clone size: once; V gene: TRBV5-1; J gene: TRBJ1-1; CDR3 protein: CASSPRTGEAEAFF; CDR3 DNA: TGCGCCAGCAGCCCCCGGACCGGGGAGGCTGAAGCTTTCTTT
D gene: NA; clone size: NA; V gene: TRBV14; J gene: TRBJ1-1; CDR3 protein: CASERLKLGEAFF; CDR3 DNA: TGTGCCAGCGAAAGGTTGAAGTTGGGTGAAGCTTTCTTT
D gene: TRBD1; clone size: NA; V gene: TRBV15; J gene: TRBJ2-7; CDR3 protein: CATSRGQPYEQYF; CDR3 DNA: TGTGCCACCAGCAGGGGACAGCCCTACGAGCAGTACTTC
D gene: NA; clone size: NA; V gene: TRBV18; J gene: TRBJ2-4; CDR3 protein: CASHGQKNIQYF; CDR3 DNA: TGTGCCAGCCACGGACAGAAAAACATTCAGTACTTC
D gene: NA; clone size: NA; V gene: TRBV27; J gene: TRBJ1-1; CDR3 protein: CASSLPGMDTEAFF; CDR3 DNA: TGTGCCAGCAGTTTACCCGGGATGGACACTGAAGCTTTCTTT
D gene: NA; clone size: once; V gene: TRBV7-9; J gene: TRBJ1-1; CDR3 protein: CASSLYFGGPDTEAFF; CDR3 DNA: TGTGCCAGCAGCTTGTACTTCGGGGGGCCTGACACTGAAGCTTTCTTT
D gene: NA; clone size: NA; V gene: TRBV11-2; J gene: TRBJ2-7; CDR3 protein: CASSLGGLFLSSYEQYF; CDR3 DNA: TGTGCCAGCAGCTTAGGGGGTTTATTCCTAAGCTCCTACGAGCAGTACTTC
D gene: NA; clone size: NA; V gene: TRBV5-4; J gene: TRBJ1-1; CDR3 protein: CASIFYGAGTMNTEAFF; CDR3 DNA: TGTGCCAGCATTTTTTATGGGGCAGGGACCATGAACACTGAAGCTTTCTTT
D gene: NA; clone size: NA; V gene: TRBV2; J gene: TRBJ1-5; CDR3 protein: CASSESSVNQPQHF; CDR3 DNA: TGTGCCAGCAGTGAGTCGTCGGTTAATCAGCCCCAGCATTTT
D gene: NA; clone size: NA; V gene: TRBV28; J gene: TRBJ1-5; CDR3 protein: CASSSGAQPQHF; CDR3 DNA: TGTGCCAGCAGTTCTGGGGCCCAGCCCCAGCATTTT
D gene: NA; clone size: NA; V gene: TRBV28; J gene: TRBJ1-6; CDR3 protein: CASSDSGFGSYNSPLHF; CDR3 DNA: TGTGCCAGCAGCGACTCAGGGTTTGGCTCCTATAATTCACCCCTCCACTTT
D gene: TRBD1; clone size: NA; V gene: TRBV19; J gene: TRBJ1-2; CDR3 protein: CASQDRGVNYGYTF; CDR3 DNA: TGTGCCAGTCAAGACAGGGGGGTCAACTATGGCTACACCTTC
D gene: NA; clone size: NA; V gene: TRBV6-5; J gene: TRBJ1-2; CDR3 protein: CASSYSKGRGYTF; CDR3 DNA: TGTGCCAGCAGTTACTCTAAGGGGCGAGGCTACACCTTC
D gene: TRBD1; clone size: NA; V gene: TRBV7-7; J gene: TRBJ1-2; CDR3 protein: CASSRNRGLNYGYTF; CDR3 DNA: TGTGCCAGCAGCCGAAACAGGGGGCTCAACTATGGCTACACCTTC
D gene: NA; clone size: NA; V gene: TRBV19; J gene: TRBJ1-1; CDR3 protein: CASSQQETEAFF; CDR3 DNA: TGTGCCAGTAGCCAACAAGAAACTGAAGCTTTCTTT
D gene: NA; clone size: once; V gene: TRBV5-1; J gene: TRBJ2-7; CDR3 protein: CASSSSYSGAYEQYF; CDR3 DNA: TGCGCCAGCAGCTCGTCATACAGTGGGGCCTACGAGCAGTACTTC
D gene: NA; clone size: NA; V gene: TRBV4-1; J gene: TRBJ1-4; CDR3 protein: CASSQDRPNNEKLFF; CDR3 DNA: TGCGCCAGCAGCCAGGATCGACCGAATAATGAAAAACTGTTTTTT
D gene: NA; clone size: NA; V gene: TRBV4-1; J gene: TRBJ1-1; CDR3 protein: CASSQLFVGQNTEAFF; CDR3 DNA: TGCGCCAGCAGCCAATTATTCGTCGGACAGAACACTGAAGCTTTCTTT
D gene: NA; clone size: medium-sized; V gene: TRBV6-2/TRBV6-3; J gene: TRBJ1-5; CDR3 protein: CASSYSSPSQPQHF; CDR3 DNA: TGTGCCAGCAGTTACTCGTCGCCATCTCAGCCCCAGCATTTT
D gene: NA; clone size: NA; V gene: TRBV5-1; J gene: TRBJ1-3; CDR3 protein: CASRGDRAIGNTIYF; CDR3 DNA: TGCGCCAGCAGAGGAGATAGGGCAATTGGAAACACCATATATTTT
D gene: TRBD1; clone size: NA; V gene: TRBV24-1; J gene: TRBJ1-3; CDR3 protein: CATSDQQGAGGNTIYF; CDR3 DNA: TGTGCCACCAGTGATCAACAGGGGGCGGGAGGAAACACCATATATTTT
D gene: NA; clone size: once; V gene: TRBV20-1; J gene: TRBJ1-3; CDR3 protein: CSAWEGNTIYF; CDR3 DNA: TGCAGTGCTTGGGAAGGAAACACCATATATTTT
D gene: NA; clone size: NA; V gene: TRBV5-1; J gene: TRBJ1-2; CDR3 protein: CASSLEQWVQKGYTF; CDR3 DNA: TGCGCCAGCAGCTTGGAGCAGTGGGTCCAAAAAGGCTACACCTTC
D gene: TRBD2; clone size: once; V gene: TRBV27; J gene: TRBJ2-2; CDR3 protein: CASSPRTSGTGELFF; CDR3 DNA: TGTGCCAGCAGTCCAAGGACTAGCGGGACCGGGGAGCTGTTTTTT
D gene: TRBD1; clone size: few; V gene: TRBV11-3; J gene: TRBJ1-2; CDR3 protein: CASSPRLGDRGRGGYTF; CDR3 DNA: TGTGCCAGCAGCCCCCGCCTTGGGGACAGGGGGCGAGGTGGCTACACCTTC
D gene: NA; clone size: NA; V gene: TRBV6-5; J gene: TRBJ1-5; CDR3 protein: CASSYGANSNQPQHF; CDR3 DNA: TGTGCCAGCAGTTATGGAGCTAATAGCAATCAGCCCCAGCATTTT
D gene: NA; clone size: NA; V gene: TRBV3-1/TRBV3-2; J gene: TRBJ1-1; CDR3 protein: CASSQVSFNTEAFF; CDR3 DNA: TGTGCCAGCAGCCAAGTCTCCTTTAACACTGAAGCTTTCTTT
D gene: NA; clone size: NA; V gene: TRBV6-5; J gene: TRBJ2-7; CDR3 protein: CASEGNYGYEQYF; CDR3 DNA: TGTGCCAGCGAGGGAAACTATGGCTACGAGCAGTACTTC
D gene: NA; clone size: NA; V gene: TRBV15; J gene: TRBJ2-3; CDR3 protein: CATSSSGYGDTQYF; CDR3 DNA: TGTGCCACCAGCAGCTCCGGGTATGGAGATACGCAGTATTTT
D gene: TRBD1; clone size: NA; V gene: TRBV15; J gene: TRBJ1-1; CDR3 protein: CATKTGEQTEAFF; CDR3 DNA: TGTGCCACTAAAACAGGGGAACAAACTGAAGCTTTCTTT
D gene: TRBD1; clone size: NA; V gene: TRBV4-2; J gene: TRBJ1-1; CDR3 protein: CASSQLVDRGENFQAFF; CDR3 DNA: TGTGCCAGCAGCCAACTAGTCGACAGGGGCGAAAATTTTCAAGCTTTCTTT
D gene: TRBD1; clone size: NA; V gene: TRBV19; J gene: TRBJ1-3; CDR3 protein: CASSRGQGYNSGNTIYF; CDR3 DNA: TGTGCCAGTAGTAGAGGACAGGGATACAACTCTGGAAACACCATATATTTT
D gene: TRBD1; clone size: few; V gene: TRBV12-3/TRBV12-4; J gene: TRBJ1-1; CDR3 protein: CASSPSTGLEAFF; CDR3 DNA: TGTGCCAGCAGTCCTTCGACAGGGCTTGAAGCTTTCTTT
D gene: TRBD1; clone size: once; V gene: TRBV27; J gene: TRBJ2-2; CDR3 protein: CASWTGGYTGELFF; CDR3 DNA: TGTGCCAGCTGGACAGGGGGCTACACCGGGGAGCTGTTTTTT
D gene: TRBD1; clone size: NA; V gene: TRBV30; J gene: TRBJ2-7; CDR3 protein: CASAGTGGFEQYF; CDR3 DNA: TGTGCCTCCGCGGGGACAGGGGGCTTCGAGCAGTACTTC
D gene: NA; clone size: few; V gene: TRBV18; J gene: TRBJ2-1; CDR3 protein: CASSPGAPTNEQFF; CDR3 DNA: TGTGCCAGCTCACCAGGGGCGCCCACGAATGAGCAGTTCTTC
D gene: TRBD2; clone size: NA; V gene: TRBV5-1; J gene: TRBJ2-3; CDR3 protein: CASSLSTSGSTDTQYF; CDR3 DNA: TGCGCCAGCAGCTTGTCCACTAGCGGGAGCACAGATACGCAGTATTTT